Listed below are T cell receptor beta chains from one sample, sequenced in a study of human T cells and chemical hapten exposure. MiXCR was run by TCRdb on the RACE reads, yielding one entry per CDR3 protein. This sample has 300,000 to 450,000 distinct CDR3 sequences, with 4% to 5.5% found just once. The starting material was whole blood, obtained in connection with sensitization to the hapten diphenylcyclopropenone (DPC). These receptors were obtained from a woman between 50 and 59 years old with alopecia areata. Some clones in this sample may be carry-over from other donors' samples. CDR3s include the opening cysteine and the closing phenylalanine or tryptophan. A D gene is named only where the DNA matches it firmly. Clone size, where shown, is once, few, many, or a class for clones that have expanded.

NA | TRBJ1-2 | TRBV4-2 | many | TGTGCCAGCAGCCAAGATGCCAGGAACTATGGCTACACCTTC | CASSQDARNYGYTF
NA | TRBJ2-3 | TRBV7-9 | many | TGTGCCAGCAGGGGGCCGCCAGATACGCAGTATTTT | CASRGPPDTQYF
TRBD2 | TRBJ2-3 | TRBV5-1 | many | TGCGCCAGCAGCCTAGATGGACTAGCGGGGCCAGATACGCAGTATTTT | CASSLDGLAGPDTQYF
TRBD2 | TRBJ2-3 | TRBV6-2/TRBV6-3 | many | TGTGCCAGCAGTTACTCGAGTCGGCGGGGGAGCACAGATACGCAGTATTTT | CASSYSSRRGSTDTQYF
TRBD2 | TRBJ2-1 | TRBV5-1 | few | TGCGCCAGCAGCTTGTCTACTAGCGGGTACAATGAGCAGTTCTTC | CASSLSTSGYNEQFF
NA | TRBJ1-3 | TRBV7-2 | few | TGTGCCAGCAGCGTGAGGGTCCACTCTGGAAACACCATATATTTT | CASSVRVHSGNTIYF
NA | TRBJ1-1 | TRBV12-3/TRBV12-4 | many | TGTGCCAGCAGTTTAGGACAGAGGAACACTGAAGCTTTCTTT | CASSLGQRNTEAFF
TRBD2 | TRBJ2-3 | TRBV29-1 | many | TGCAGCGTTGAAATGGCGGGAGCAGATACGCAGTATTTT | CSVEMAGADTQYF
NA | TRBJ2-7 | TRBV20-1 | many | TGCAGTGCTAGAGCCATACCCGGGGCGGCCCCATCCTACGAGCAGTACTTC | CSARAIPGAAPSYEQYF
NA | TRBJ2-1 | TRBV27 | many | TGTGCCAGCAGTCCGGGGGCGGGTGGGGAGCAGTTCTTC | CASSPGAGGEQFF
NA | TRBJ2-2 | TRBV25-1 | NA | TGTGCCAGCAGTGAATCCGGCCCCGGGGACTTTTACACCGGGGAGCTGTTTTTT | CASSESGPGDFYTGELFF
NA | TRBJ1-2 | TRBV28 | many | TGTGCCAGCAGTTTAACGGGAGGAGGCTACACCTTC | CASSLTGGGYTF
TRBD1 | TRBJ1-1 | TRBV11-2 | many | TGTGCCAGCAGCCTAGGAGACAGGGCGAACACTGAAGCTTTCTTT | CASSLGDRANTEAFF
NA | TRBJ1-5 | TRBV10-3 | few | TGTGCCATCTCCACAGGGTCCACCAATCAGCCCCAGCATTTT | CAISTGSTNQPQHF
TRBD1 | TRBJ2-7 | TRBV7-6 | NA | TGTGCCAGCAGCGCCCGGGGACAGGGGTTCGACGAGCAGTACTTC | CASSARGQGFDEQYF
NA | TRBJ2-2 | TRBV10-3 | NA | TGTGCCATCAGTGGAAACACCGGGGAGCTGTTTTTT | CAISGNTGELFF
TRBD2 | TRBJ2-1 | TRBV4-3 | many | TGCGCCAGCAGCCAAGCGCTATTTGGGACTAGCGGCAATGAGCAGTTCTTC | CASSQALFGTSGNEQFF
NA | TRBJ2-1 | TRBV4-3 | many | TGCGCCAGCAGCCACCCGACTACCTACAATGAGCAGTTCTTC | CASSHPTTYNEQFF
NA | TRBJ1-3 | TRBV5-4 | many | TGTGCCAGCAGCTTGGGGGTTGGCCTCTCTGGAAACACCATATATTTT | CASSLGVGLSGNTIYF
NA | TRBJ1-2 | TRBV29-1 | few | TGCAGCGTTAATGATGCGGGCTACACCTTC | CSVNDAGYTF
TRBD2 | TRBJ2-5 | TRBV7-2 | many | TGTGCCAGCAGCTTAAGGCAAGCGGGGGTACAAGAGACCCAGTACTTC | CASSLRQAGVQETQYF
TRBD1 | TRBJ1-4 | TRBV7-9 | NA | TGTGCCAGCAGCCCACCTCGACAGGGCAGGAGTGAAAAACTGTTTTTT | CASSPPRQGRSEKLFF
TRBD2 | TRBJ2-7 | TRBV2 | many | TGTGCCAGCAGTGAAGCTGCCACCGGGACTAGCGGTTTCGACGAGCAGTACTTC | CASSEAATGTSGFDEQYF
NA | TRBJ2-3 | TRBV18 | few | TGTGCCAGCTCACTCCGGGACGGAGGCACAGATACGCAGTATTTT | CASSLRDGGTDTQYF
TRBD1 | TRBJ2-2 | TRBV3-1 | NA | TGTGCCAGCAGTCTTAGACAGGGGGTGAACACCGGGGAGCTGTTTTTT | CASSLRQGVNTGELFF
NA | TRBJ1-6 | TRBV12-3/TRBV12-4 | few | TGTGCCAGCAGTCCCCCGCCGGTCGACTTTGACTCCTATAATTCACCCCTCCACTTT | CASSPPPVDFDSYNSPLHF
NA | TRBJ2-3 | TRBV6-5 | many | TGTGCCAGCAGTTACTCGATTTGGGAGACTAGCACAGATACGCAGTATTTT | CASSYSIWETSTDTQYF
TRBD2 | TRBJ2-1 | TRBV4-1 | many | TGCGCCAGCAGCCAAACCAACGGGGGGTATGGCAATGAGCAGTTCTTC | CASSQTNGGYGNEQFF
TRBD1 | TRBJ1-4 | TRBV7-9 | NA | TGTGCCAGCAGCTACACGGACAGGGAGCAAGAAAAACTGTTTTTT | CASSYTDREQEKLFF
NA | TRBJ1-1 | TRBV27 | many | TGTGCCAGCAGTTTATCAACAGGGCTTAACACTGAAGCTTTCTTT | CASSLSTGLNTEAFF
TRBD2 | TRBJ2-7 | TRBV6-5 | many | TGTGCCAGCAGTTTCGGGACTAGCGGGGGGAAGTACGAGCAGTACTTC | CASSFGTSGGKYEQYF
NA | TRBJ1-2 | TRBV29-1 | many | TGCAGCGTTGACGAGGGTGGCTACACCTTC | CSVDEGGYTF
NA | TRBJ1-2 | TRBV6-5 | few | TGTGCCAGCAGGCGACAGACAGTTAACTATGGCTACACCTTC | CASRRQTVNYGYTF
NA | TRBJ2-3 | TRBV3-1 | many | TGTGCCAGCAGCCAAGACAGCAGCACGCAGTATTTT | CASSQDSSTQYF
NA | TRBJ1-1 | TRBV12-5 | few | TGTGCTAGTTTTATGAACACTGAAGCTTTCTTT | CASFMNTEAFF
NA | TRBJ1-2 | TRBV25-1 | few | TGTGCCAGCACCTACACGTGGACTAACTATGGCTACACCTTC | CASTYTWTNYGYTF
NA | TRBJ1-1 | TRBV25-1 | many | TGTGCCAGCAGTGAACTTCGTAGGCCCACTGAAGCTTTCTTT | CASSELRRPTEAFF
TRBD2 | TRBJ2-5 | TRBV12-5 | NA | TGTGCTAGTGGTATCGGGGGGGATGAGACCCAGTACTTC | CASGIGGDETQYF
TRBD2 | TRBJ2-7 | TRBV7-6 | NA | TGTGCCAGCAGCTCCTCCGGGGGGGCGGGCGAGCAGTACTTC | CASSSSGGAGEQYF
TRBD1 | TRBJ2-7 | TRBV6-1 | few | TGTGCCAGCACCTCCTCGGGGCAGGGGGTGTACGAGCAGTACTTC | CASTSSGQGVYEQYF
NA | TRBJ2-7 | TRBV10-3 | many | TGTGCCATCAGCCCCGGAGGGAGCTCCTACGAGCAGTACTTC | CAISPGGSSYEQYF
TRBD1 | TRBJ2-1 | TRBV7-2 | few | TGTGCCAGCAGCTTAAACAGGGGGGAGAATGAGCAGTTCTTC | CASSLNRGENEQFF
TRBD2 | TRBJ2-1 | TRBV10-2 | many | TGCGCCAGCTCCGGGACTAGCGGGAGTAGGAATGAGCAGTTCTTC | CASSGTSGSRNEQFF
NA | TRBJ1-2 | TRBV14 | few | TGTGCCAGCAGCCAAGACTGGGGGATTCGTGGCTACACCTTC | CASSQDWGIRGYTF
NA | TRBJ1-1 | TRBV9 | few | TGTGCCAGCAGCGTCGCTCAGTACACTGAAGCTTTCTTT | CASSVAQYTEAFF
NA | TRBJ1-5 | TRBV7-8 | many | TGTGCCAGCAGCTCCCAAGACCGGAGTCAGCCCCAGCATTTT | CASSSQDRSQPQHF
NA | TRBJ1-2 | TRBV27 | NA | TGTGCCAGCGTCTTACGTTACCCCCCCCTGAATGGCTACACCTTC | CASVLRYPPLNGYTF
NA | TRBJ1-5 | TRBV5-1 | NA | TGCGCCGTCCTACGACCGGGGGCCAATCAGCCCCAGCATTTT | CAVLRPGANQPQHF
NA | TRBJ2-5 | TRBV28 | NA | TGTGCCAGCAGTCCGGGGGAGCAGGCCCAGTACTTC | CASSPGEQAQYF
NA | TRBJ2-7 | TRBV10-3 | NA | TGTGCCATCAGTGAGAGTGGACAGCTCTCCTACGAGCAGTACTTC | CAISESGQLSYEQYF
NA | TRBJ2-5 | TRBV24-1 | few | TGTGCCACCAGTGAGCGGGGAGAAGAGACCCAGTACTTC | CATSERGEETQYF
NA | TRBJ1-1 | TRBV7-9 | NA | TGTGCCAGCAGCGTACGACAGACTGAAGCTTTCTTT | CASSVRQTEAFF
NA | TRBJ2-1 | TRBV28 | NA | TGTGCCAGCAGTTCGAACGACAATGAGCAGTTCTTC | CASSSNDNEQFF
TRBD1 | TRBJ2-7 | TRBV6-2/TRBV6-3 | NA | TGTGCCAGCAGGACCGGGACAGGGGTCAACGAGCAGTACTTC | CASRTGTGVNEQYF
TRBD2 | TRBJ2-3 | TRBV10-3 | many | TGTGCCATCAGTCCTGCAGCGGGAGTCTGGGCAGATACGCAGTATTTT | CAISPAAGVWADTQYF
NA | TRBJ1-2 | TRBV7-9 | NA | TGTGCCAGCAGCCCTCACTTAGAAGGCTACACCTTC | CASSPHLEGYTF
TRBD2 | TRBJ2-2 | TRBV7-6 | many | TGTGCCAGCAGCTTAGCGGCGGGAGGCCCCGGGGAGCTGTTTTTT | CASSLAAGGPGELFF
NA | TRBJ1-1 | TRBV7-9 | many | TGTGCCAGCAGCTTAGGGTTAATGAATACTGAAGCTTTCTTT | CASSLGLMNTEAFF
TRBD2 | TRBJ2-1 | TRBV12-3/TRBV12-4 | many | TGTGCCAGCAGTTCAAGACTAGCAGGAGCAGTCAATGAGCAGTTCTTC | CASSSRLAGAVNEQFF
NA | TRBJ2-3 | TRBV20-1 | NA | TGCAGTGCCGAGGGCGGGGCCGGGGATACGCAGTATTTT | CSAEGGAGDTQYF